The clone carrying this T cell receptor (beta chain) came up a few times. Amplification targeted TCR beta CDR3 regions from RNA transcripts. The HTBI set primed first-round TCR CDR3 RT-PCR. TCRdb re-derived calls from the multiplex PCR reads in MiXCR, one entry per CDR3 protein. Counted here are about 400,000 distinct CDR3 sequences, roughly 15% occurring once; the ten biggest clones make up roughly 4.8%. The data stem from a study of T cells in Graves' hyperthyroidism and ophthalmopathy. There are 17 residues in the CDR3. V was clipped by 5 bases and J by 6 bases; unmatched bases: 14. Looked up from germline, CDR1 is SGDLS and CDR2 is YYNGEE.

The sequenced material came from blood. The receptor's source is a woman aged 18-30 years with Graves' hyperthyroidism. The chain combines TRBV9 with TRBJ2-2; 9 bases line up with TRBD1. CDR3 DNA sequence: TGTGCCAGCAGTGCTGCACCGGGACAGGGAAGATCCGGGGAGCTGTTTTTT. It encodes CASSAAPGQGRSGELFF.